This T cell receptor beta chain was obtained from a study of blood T cells in healthy people across ages. The authors ran a second PCR of about 6 to 11 cycles using a sample-barcoded 5' primer and a J-beta primer mix. A template-switch adaptor that had 12 random nucleotides put a tag on each cDNA molecule. CDR3-containing paired-end reads numbering at least 2.5 million came from each sample. MiXCR, run by TCRdb on the 5' RACE reads, gives a single entry per CDR3 protein. Among fewer than 1 million distinct CDR3 sequences listed, more than 40% were seen once. The CDR3 has 15 amino acids. V shed 1 base and J shed 0 bases, with 10 bases lying between them. In germline, CDR1 is GTSNPN, CDR2 SVGIG (reference sequence).

Sequencing was carried out using blood. The origin of this receptor is a man aged 55-75 years in good health. The chain joins TRBV30 to TRBJ2-1; possibly TRBD2 for D (6 bases). The CDR3 here is CAWSAGLVSYNEQFF. The CDR3, as DNA: TGTGCCTGGAGTGCGGGACTGGTCTCCTACAATGAGCAGTTCTTC.